What follows is one TCR beta chain and its context. Its antigen is not identified. In germline, CDR1 is WNHNN, CDR2 SYGVQD (reference sequence). Trimming took 9 bases from V and 0 from J, leaving 11 bases between them. The CDR3 loop spans 14 amino acids. The data were obtained in a study of cytomegalovirus exposure and HLA in healthy donors. Findings and caveats of the study: The study flagged some 170 TCR beta chains as cytomegalovirus-associated. Reported results showed that the classifier diagnosed cytomegalovirus status with high specificity and sensitivity. Many donors carried some public TCRs, although rarity characterized most TCR sequences. As confirmed in vitro, three CMV-associated chains were specific for CMV antigens.

Generated by immunoSEQ multiplex PCR, the TCRdb table keeps only in-frame clones and is missing some. Of around 160,000 clones listed, roughly 91% are singletons. The receptor comes from a man aged 18 to 35 in good health and CMV-seronegative. Sequences were obtained from PBMCs. The chain has TRBV10-1 and TRBJ1-4; D is possibly TRBD1 (5 bases). The DNA of the CDR3 is TGCGCCAGATTGGGGGGAACAACTAATGAAAAACTGTTTTTT. Translating gives CARLGGTTNEKLFF.